This T cell receptor (beta chain) came from a study of T cells in narcolepsy. For the study at large: Enrolled donors included narcolepsy type 1 or type 2 patients and healthy controls. General study results and limits: Blood of same and different patients, but not healthy controls, reportedly held recurring autoreactive clonotypes. Autoreactive clone sequences were missing from some blood memory CD4+ repertoires. Autoreactive HCRT-specific and TRIB2-specific clonotypes were marked in same-patient CSF-versus-blood CD4+ comparisons.

The CDR3 runs 15 residues. The germline V and J ends were trimmed by 2 bases and 7 bases, with 15 bases remaining between them. Germline V gene data show CDR1 as MNHNY and CDR2 as SVGAGI (reference sequence). Data came from immunoSEQ multiplex PCR; TCRdb stores just in-frame clones and leaves some out. The data hold tens of thousands of clones, with 80% to 90% observed a single time. In the case of this clone: The target antigen is unknown.

The origin of this receptor is a human donor with narcolepsy. V usage is TRBV6-6 and J usage is TRBJ2-1; D is unclear. Sequences were obtained from CD45RA- memory CD4+ T cells from PBMCs. The CDR3 DNA is TGTGCCAGCAGTTACATCGGTCCCTACCTGAATGAGCAGTTCTTC. This translates into CASSYIGPYLNEQFF.